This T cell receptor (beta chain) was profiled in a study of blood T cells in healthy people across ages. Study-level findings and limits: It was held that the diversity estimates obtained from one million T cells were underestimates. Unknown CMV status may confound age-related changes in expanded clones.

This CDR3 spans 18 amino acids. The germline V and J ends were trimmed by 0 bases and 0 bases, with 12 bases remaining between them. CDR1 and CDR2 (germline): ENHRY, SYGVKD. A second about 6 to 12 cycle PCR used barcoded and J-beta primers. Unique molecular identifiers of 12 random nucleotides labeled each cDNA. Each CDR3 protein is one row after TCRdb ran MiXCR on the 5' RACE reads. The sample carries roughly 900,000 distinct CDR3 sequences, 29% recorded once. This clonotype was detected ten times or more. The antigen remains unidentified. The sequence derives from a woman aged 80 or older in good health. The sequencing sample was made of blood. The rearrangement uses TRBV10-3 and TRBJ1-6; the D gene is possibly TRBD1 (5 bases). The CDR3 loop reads CAISESLGLSSYNSPLHF. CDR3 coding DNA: TGTGCCATCAGTGAGTCGTTGGGGCTAAGCTCCTATAATTCACCCCTCCACTTT.